This T cell receptor beta chain was observed in a study of human T cells and chemical hapten exposure. The wider study: A patient group, mainly female, showed alopecia areata, totalis or universalis. Broader study findings: PT1 expanded TCR counts and patch test score correlated positively. No change in TCRs above 1 in 1000 frequency was produced by DPC sensitization.

TCRdb re-called the RACE reads with MiXCR, one entry per CDR3 protein. The sample records 250,000 or so distinct CDR3 sequences, around 7% being singletons. Time point here: pre-sensitization, week 0. Treatment indicated: therapeutic diphenylcyclopropenone sensitization with weekly scalp DPC. This clonotype was observed many times. Its antigen is unknown. The CDR3 extends over 12 amino acids. J gave up 11 bases and V 5 bases, and 5 bases lay outside the gene matches. The sample was whole blood, taken in connection with sensitization to the hapten diphenylcyclopropenone (DPC). The chain couples TRBV12-3 or TRBV12-4 to TRBJ1-1, with 10 bases lining up with TRBD1. The receptor was isolated from a man aged 18 to 30 with alopecia areata. Some clones in this sample may be carry-over from other donors' samples. CDR3 sequence reads: CASSTTGGDAFF. The CDR3 bases are TGTGCCAGCAGTACGACAGGGGGCGACGCTTTCTTT.